The T cell receptor beta chain described here comes from a study of read filtering for tumor transcriptome and immune sequencing (dated by TCRdb to the early 2020s). As for the study more broadly: The cohort was composed of approximately 16 male and 13 to 15 female patients, with a mean age of approximately 72 years and an age range of roughly 45 to 85. By revised international staging, roughly eight patients were R-ISS I, under 20 were R-ISS II and about 7 were R-ISS III. Whole-transcriptome libraries were prepared with the TruSeq RNA Access Library Prep Kit after DNase treatment. Per sample, about 4.05 to 10.27 million TCR-region mapped reads were obtained with IR-seq, compared with only 85 to 1273 with RNA-seq. Using the same bone marrow samples, the study ran both targeted immune repertoire sequencing and bulk whole-transcriptome sequencing and then compared the TCR repertoires from each method. One of the main goals was to work out a read-filtering strategy for immune repertoire data, in particular whether clonotypes backed by only a single read should be removed. Overall results and qualifications from the work: IR-seq captured clonotypes at much higher depth and more reliably than RNA-seq, and smaller IR-seq throughput sufficed to identify most shared clonotypes. The correlation between IR-seq and RNA-seq shared clonotype proportions rose when single-read clonotypes were removed. In IR-seq, single-read clonotypes were roughly 84% of clonotypes but 3% to 4% of total reads; in RNA-seq they were roughly 73% of clonotypes and roughly 42% of reads. The sorted CD138-negative fraction was not purified T cells but a mixed bone marrow immune population.

This clonotype was counted many times. Its target antigen remains unknown. One base away there is no much larger clone; base qualities are not given. TCR libraries were constructed from approximately 360 ng RNA using the Immunoverse kit, and molecular barcoded adaptors covering alpha/delta and beta/gamma chains were employed. TCR library preparation was performed with the same RNA that was used for transcriptome sequencing. TCR libraries were sequenced on an Illumina HiSeq 4000 with 2 x 150 cycles. Turning to the authors' computational methods: TCR reads were aligned to human V, D, J and C references and assembled into CDR3 clonotypes with MiXCR, including quality filtering and error correction. The tcR package in R was used to analyze clonotype counts and gene usage diversity. For inspection of raw mapping reads, RNA-seq reads were mapped by STAR aligner version 2.5.3a onto GRCh37 of the human genome. To test how sequencing depth affects detected clonotypes, IR-seq fastq files were randomly downsampled with Seqtk 1.3. The public reads were reanalyzed by TCRdb: fastp trimming at Q25, MiXCR alignment, in-frame beta chains only. Rows with one shared CDR3 protein collapse into an entry with the most common genes and DNA. The V and J calls were determined by TCRdb, not by the authors. This sample gives about 38,000 distinct CDR3 sequences in total; about an eighth of them show up just once. The ten largest clones represent roughly 30% of the sample.

Each patient had bone marrow sampled at the time of active disease. Ficoll-Hypaque density gradient centrifugation was used to isolate bone marrow mononuclear cells. CD138-negative cells were obtained by negative selection after labeling with CD138 magnetic microbeads on a MACS separator, removing myeloma plasma cells. Flow cytometry on an Attune NxT with CD138 antibodies was used to check the purity of the isolated cells. Total RNA was extracted using TRIzol reagent and was quantified on a NanoDrop spectrophotometer. For each patient, paired RNA-seq and IR-seq were run on the CD138-negative bone marrow sample from that patient. Sequencing was performed on a population of CD138-negative cells sorted from bone marrow. Explained via the paper, the cell subset or site label denotes: bone marrow mononuclear cells depleted of CD138+ plasma/myeloma cells by negative magnetic selection. The origin of this receptor is a donor at least 40 years old with multiple myeloma.

CDR3 protein: CASSLSDRAYEQYF. The bases read TGTGCCAGCTCACTTTCGGACAGGGCCTACGAGCAGTACTTC. This chain is built from TRBV18 and TRBJ2-7; 8 middle bases align to TRBD1. From a lookup of the germline V gene, CDR1 and CDR2 are KGHSH and LQKENI. The CDR3 spans 14 residues, from the cysteine through the phenylalanine. Only the CDR3 portion is preserved as DNA: 42 bases, with reading frame beginning at the first base. Trimmed from V: 4 bases; trimmed from J: 2 bases; junction bases lacking a gene match: 4.